A single sample is the source of the 25 T cell receptor beta chains below, sequenced in a study of Graves' ophthalmopathy and Graves' hyperthyroidism. Amplification of TCR beta CDR3 regions used RNA transcripts. The workflow started with a first-round RT-PCR run with HTBI primers and then moved on to a second-round multiplex PCR. TCRdb passed the multiplex PCR reads through MiXCR, listing each CDR3 protein once. The sample lists 170,000 or so distinct CDR3 sequences; around two fifths were seen once. Sample: peripheral blood. All receptors derive from a woman in her thirties or forties with Graves' ophthalmopathy.

The chain uses TRBV12-3 or TRBV12-4 and TRBJ1-2; 7 bases are shared with TRBD1. The CDR3 runs to 13 residues. The V and J ends lost 4 bases and 5 bases, in that order; junction bases with no gene match: 4. CDR3 sequence reads: CASSSLTGYGYTF. The CDR3 DNA is TGTGCCAGCAGTTCTTTGACAGGGTATGGCTACACCTTC.

The chain has TRBV28 and TRBJ2-5, with D perhaps TRBD1 or TRBD2 (6 bases each). V lost 5 bases to trimming and J lost 4 bases, with 11 bases between them. Looked up from germline, CDR1 is MDHEN and CDR2 is SYDVKM. This CDR3 has 13 amino acids. This CDR3 reads CASSQTGAETQYF. The DNA for the CDR3 is TGTGCCAGCAGTCAAACGGGGGCAGAGACCCAGTACTTC.

This clonotype appeared many times. The chain uses TRBV2 and TRBJ1-1, with a weak D call TRBD1 (6 bases). V was clipped by 4 bases and J by 7 bases, with 22 bases between them. The CDR3 spans 16 residues. CDR1 is SNHLY and CDR2 is FYNNEI in the germline V gene. The CDR3 DNA reads TGTGCCAGCAGTGGGGTCCCCTTGGGATACAGGGATGAAGCTTTCTTT. This translates into CASSGVPLGYRDEAFF.

The gene calls are TRBV6-2 or TRBV6-3 and TRBJ2-7; perhaps TRBD2 as D (6 bases). V was clipped by 6 bases and J by 5 bases, with 14 bases between them. The CDR3 is 13 residues long. Germline V gene lookup returns CDR1 MNHEY and CDR2 SVGEGT. The CDR3 DNA is TGTGCCAGCAGCTACGGGAGAGTAGACGAGCAGTACTTC. Translated, it gives CASSYGRVDEQYF.

In its sample, this clonotype was seen many times. The chain has TRBV29-1 and TRBJ2-5, with D maybe TRBD2 (7 bases). The V and J ends lost 6 bases and 3 bases respectively, with 23 bases between them. In germline, CDR1 is SQVTM, CDR2 ANQGSEA. The CDR3 runs 16 residues. CDR3 amino acids: CSVALRGAYVKETQYF. The DNA for the CDR3 is TGCAGCGTAGCCCTACGGGGGGCCTACGTGAAAGAGACCCAGTACTTC.

This clonotype came up many times. This rearrangement joins TRBV12-3 or TRBV12-4 to TRBJ1-2; 7 nucleotides match TRBD1. V shed 6 bases, J shed 7 bases, and the junction held 11 bases outside the gene matches. The length of the CDR3 is 14 residues. The CDR3 DNA follows: TGTGCCAGCAGAGACAGGGATTTACGCGCTGGCTACACCTTC. Its translation: CASRDRDLRAGYTF.

V gene TRBV6-1 combines with J gene TRBJ2-7; 8 nucleotides agree with TRBD2. The CDR3 is made up of 15 amino acids. J was trimmed by 4 bases and V by 0 bases; bases with no gene match: 5. From germline, CDR1 is MNHNS and CDR2 SASEGT. In DNA form, the CDR3 reads TGTGCCAGCAGTGAAGCGGGGACTAGGAGGTACGAGCAGTACTTC. Its protein product is CASSEAGTRRYEQYF.

This clonotype was seen ten or more times. The gene calls are TRBV12-3 or TRBV12-4 and TRBJ2-7; a possible D gene is TRBD1 (6 bases). Trimming took off 7 bases at V and 2 bases at J, with 18 bases between the two ends. The CDR3 consists of 15 residues. CDR3 protein: CASTSHRATTYEQYF. The CDR3 DNA sequence: TGTGCCAGCACCTCTCACAGGGCAACGACCTACGAGCAGTACTTC.

A few counts support this clonotype. This chain connects TRBV12-3 or TRBV12-4 to TRBJ2-2; possibly TRBD2 for D (6 bases). The CDR3 is 15 amino acids. Trimming removed 3 bases from V and 6 bases from J, with 14 bases in between. The CDR3 DNA reads as TGTGCCAGCAGTTTGGAAAGGGGAGGAGCCGGGGAGCTGTTTTTT. As protein: CASSLERGGAGELFF.

The V gene is TRBV20-1, the J gene TRBJ2-2; D is perhaps TRBD1 (5 bases). Between the trimmed V and J ends, which lost 4 bases and 3 bases, there was a span of 6 bases. Germline V gene lookup returns CDR1 DFQATT and CDR2 SNEGSKA (reference sequence). The CDR3 runs to 12 residues. The CDR3 spells CSAKQDTGELFF. CDR3 nucleotides: TGCAGTGCTAAACAGGACACCGGGGAGCTGTTTTTT.

The chain uses TRBV6-1 and TRBJ2-5; a weak D match, TRBD2 (6 bases). The CDR3 runs to 13 residues. Deletions cut 6 bases from V and 6 bases from J, with 14 bases between. Germline V CDR1 and CDR2: MNHNS, SASEGT. The CDR3 DNA follows: TGTGCCAGCAGCAGTTCGGGGGAAAAGACCCAGTACTTC. This gives the protein CASSSSGEKTQYF.

The rearrangement links TRBV12-3 or TRBV12-4 to TRBJ2-2, with 12 bases fitting TRBD2. Losses at the gene ends were 10 bases for V and 0 bases for J; bases not matched to a gene: 6. This CDR3 region has 16 residues. CDR3 in amino acids: CATPRLAGANTGELFF. CDR3 nucleotide sequence: TGTGCCACTCCCAGACTAGCGGGGGCGAACACCGGGGAGCTGTTTTTT.

The sample holds a few counts of this clonotype. CDR3 protein: CASESTGKLGETQYF. CDR3 nucleotides: TGTGCCAGCGAATCGACAGGGAAGTTGGGAGAGACCCAGTACTTC. The chain uses TRBV6-1 and TRBJ2-5; 7 positions match TRBD1. Germline CDR1 reads MNHNS; CDR2 reads SASEGT. The CDR3 spans 15 residues. V was pared by 8 bases and J by 4 bases, with 13 bases of the junction left unmatched.

In this sample, this clonotype turned up a few times. V and J are TRBV7-8 and TRBJ1-1, with a tentative D call TRBD1 (5 bases). This CDR3 has 14 amino acids. Trimming took off 8 bases at V and 1 base at J, with 14 bases between the two ends. CDR1 and CDR2 (germline): SGHVS, FQNEAQ. CDR3 DNA sequence: TGTGCCAGCGGACCCAGGGTTGCGAACACTGAAGCTTTCTTT. Protein product: CASGPRVANTEAFF.

V is TRBV6-2 or TRBV6-3 and J is TRBJ2-5; possibly TRBD2 for D (6 bases). The V and J ends lost 6 bases and 4 bases respectively, with 15 bases between them. The CDR3 runs to 14 residues. Per germline, CDR1 MNHEY and CDR2 SVGEGT. As DNA, the CDR3 is TGTGCCAGCAGAGGTAGCGGCAAGGGAGAGACCCAGTACTTC. It encodes CASRGSGKGETQYF.

At least ten counts were recorded for this clonotype. The CDR3: CATRDHQGIETQYF. The DNA of the CDR3 is TGTGCCACTAGAGACCACCAGGGGATAGAGACCCAGTACTTC. This chain connects TRBV19 to TRBJ2-5, with D possibly matching TRBD1 (6 bases). V gave up 10 bases and J gave up 4 bases, with 19 bases separating them. Germline V gene sequence: CDR1 LNHDA, CDR2 SQIVND (reference sequence). This CDR3 spans 14 amino acids.

This clonotype occurred many times. The genes are TRBV6-5 and TRBJ1-5, with D unresolved. The CDR3 sequence is 14 residues long. Germline loops: CDR1 MNHEY, CDR2 SVGAGI. Deletions cut 5 bases from V and 7 bases from J, with 15 bases between. DNA for the CDR3: TGTGCCAGCAGTCTAATACCTGAGGGCCAGCCCCAGCATTTT. Amino acids: CASSLIPEGQPQHF.

The chain uses TRBV28 and TRBJ1-1; 7 nucleotides align to TRBD1. The CDR3 covers 16 residues. The junction had 9 bases not matched to a gene; V was cut back by 4 bases and J by 1 base. CDR1 and CDR2 (germline): MDHEN, SYDVKM. The CDR3 nucleotides read TGTGCCAGCAGTTCGGCCGGACAGGCATCGAACACTGAAGCTTTCTTT. Translating it yields CASSSAGQASNTEAFF.

The count of this clonotype is one. The V and J genes are TRBV12-3 or TRBV12-4 and TRBJ2-7, with 7 bases identical to TRBD1. The CDR3 is 14 residues long. The ends lost 6 bases at V and 7 bases at J; junction bases unmatched: 12. The CDR3 DNA reads as TGTGCCAGCAGCGACGCCACAGGGGAAGAGGAGCAGTACTTC. It encodes CASSDATGEEEQYF.

This clonotype was seen many times. The J gene is TRBJ2-7, the V gene TRBV2, with D perhaps given as TRBD1 or TRBD2 (6 bases each). CDR1 is SNHLY and CDR2 is FYNNEI in the germline V gene. Trimming stripped 5 bases from V and 2 bases from J, with 13 bases between. The CDR3 has 14 amino acids. The CDR3 spells CASSLTGRPYEQYF. The CDR3 DNA follows: TGTGCCAGCAGTCTTACAGGGAGGCCCTACGAGCAGTACTTC.

The V and J genes are TRBV12-3 or TRBV12-4 and TRBJ2-2; D might be TRBD2 (6 bases). V lost 6 bases and J lost 7, with 15 bases in between. The CDR3 covers 14 residues. The CDR3 region has the DNA TGTGCCAGCAGCCGTCTCGGGACTGGCGGGGAGCTGTTTTTT. This sequence encodes CASSRLGTGGELFF.

The table lists this clonotype with many counts. This rearrangement joins TRBV12-3 or TRBV12-4 to TRBJ1-6; perhaps TRBD1 as D (5 bases). The CDR3 is made up of 15 amino acids. Trimming took off 3 bases at V and 8 bases at J, with 14 bases between the two ends. Written as DNA, the CDR3 is TGTGCCAGCAGTTTTGGGGACCCCAATTATTCACCCCTCCACTTT. It codes for CASSFGDPNYSPLHF.

This clonotype has at least ten counts. V is TRBV3-1 and J is TRBJ1-6; the D is unclear. The length of the CDR3 is 13 residues. V was pared by 4 bases and J by 7 bases, with 8 bases between. Germline lookup yields CDR1 LGHDT and CDR2 YNNKEL (reference sequence). CDR3 sequence: CASSRDLNSPLHF. DNA for the CDR3: TGTGCCAGCAGCCGAGACTTGAATTCACCCCTCCACTTT.

The chain combines TRBV18 with TRBJ2-6; D remains ambiguous. V was clipped by 0 bases and J by 3 bases, with 12 bases between them. The CDR3 consists of 17 residues. Per germline, CDR1 KGHSH and CDR2 LQKENI. The CDR3 DNA is TGTGCCAGCTCACCACCGGCCAGCTCAAATGGGGCCAACGTCCTGACTTTC. Translating gives CASSPPASSNGANVLTF.

This clonotype came up many times. This sequence joins TRBV6-2 or TRBV6-3 and TRBJ2-7, with 7 bases fitting TRBD1. Germline trimming cut 6 bases from V and 5 bases from J; bases unmatched to any gene: 10. Germline-derived CDR1 and CDR2 are MNHEY and SVGEGT. CDR3 length: 14 amino acids. DNA of the CDR3: TGTGCCAGCAGAGCTTACAGGGGCCTCGACGAGCAGTACTTC. This translates into CASRAYRGLDEQYF.